What follows are 27 T cell receptor beta chains derived from one specimen sequenced in a study of T cell responses to AZD1222 COVID-19 vaccine. Measured with immunoSEQ multiplex PCR; TCRdb has only the in-frame clones, and not every one. The profile shows fewer than 200,000 clones, 90% to 95% of them singletons. The sample consisted of peripheral blood, taken 28 days after the second AZD1222 dose. All receptors come from an adult who received the AZD1222 COVID-19 vaccine.

This clone appeared a few times. The rearrangement uses TRBV9 and TRBJ1-4; D not certain. In germline, CDR1 is SGDLS, CDR2 YYNGEE. CDR3 length: 13 amino acids. V dropped 3 bases and J dropped 14 bases, with 17 bases sitting between them. CDR3 in amino acids: CASSAGASGGLFF. In nucleotides, the CDR3 is TGTGCCAGCAGCGCGGGAGCCTCGGGAGGTCTGTTTTTT.

The chain is built from TRBV6-5 and TRBJ1-4, with D perhaps TRBD1 (6 bases). V lost 6 bases and J 0 bases, leaving 11 bases between the germline ends. Germline V gene lookup returns CDR1 MNHEY and CDR2 SVGAGI. CDR3 size: 15 residues. CDR3 amino acids: CASRAGDATNEKLFF. The CDR3, as DNA: TGTGCCAGCAGGGCAGGGGACGCAACTAATGAAAAACTGTTTTTT.

The V gene is TRBV7-9, the J gene TRBJ1-1, with 7 positions matching TRBD1. Per the germline V gene, CDR1 is SEHNR and CDR2 is FQNEAQ (reference sequence). The V segment lost 4 bases and the J segment 6 bases; nucleotides outside the gene matches: 11. The length of the CDR3 is 15 residues. The CDR3 DNA sequence: TGTGCCAGCAGCTCACCGACAGGGCCCTACGCTGAAGCTTTCTTT. Protein sequence: CASSSPTGPYAEAFF.

The chain uses TRBV6-4 and TRBJ2-3; no clear D. From germline, CDR1 is MRHNA and CDR2 SNTAGT. This CDR3 region has 13 residues. Trimming left V 2 bases short and J 2 bases short, with 5 bases between. CDR3 nucleotides: TGTGCCAGCAGTGACAGGGTCACAGATACGCAGTATTTT. It specifies CASSDRVTDTQYF.

The chain joins TRBV7-2 to TRBJ2-6; TRBD1 matches at 10 bases. Germline loops: CDR1 SGHTA, CDR2 FQGNSA. The junction had 7 bases not matched to a gene; V was cut back by 1 base and J by 4 bases. The CDR3 is 18 amino acids. The CDR3 spells CASSLGGQGIAGANVLTF. The CDR3 nucleotides read TGTGCCAGCAGCTTAGGGGGACAGGGGATAGCCGGGGCCAACGTCCTGACTTTC.

The chain uses TRBV19 and TRBJ2-2; 10 positions match TRBD1. Unmatched junction bases numbered 8, after V lost 2 bases and J lost 8 bases. The length of the CDR3 is 16 residues. The V gene's germline CDR1 is LNHDA and CDR2 SQIVND (reference sequence). CDR3 nucleotides: TGTGCCAGTAGTATAAGAGAGACAGGGGGCCTAGGGGAGCTGTTTTTT. As protein: CASSIRETGGLGELFF.

The rearrangement uses TRBV18 and TRBJ1-2; D remains unclear. V shed 5 bases and J shed 0 bases, with 10 bases lying between them. Looked up from germline, CDR1 is KGHSH and CDR2 is LQKENI. The length of the CDR3 is 14 residues. The CDR3: CASSAYLANYGYTF. The CDR3 nucleotides are TGTGCCAGCTCAGCGTACTTAGCTAACTATGGCTACACCTTC.

For this clone: A junction end diverges from the germline sequence, so it may reflect a read error. The chain is built from TRBV7-9 and TRBJ1-3; D remains ambiguous. CDR1 SEHNR and CDR2 FQNEAQ come from the germline V gene (reference sequence). This CDR3 is 8 amino acids long. CDR3 DNA sequence: TGTGCCAGCAGCTTTCCCCATTTT. Translation: CASSFPHF.

The CDR3 region is CASHNLMRLLGETQYF. The CDR3 DNA reads as TGTGCCAGCCACAACCTCATGAGACTCCTTGGGGAGACCCAGTACTTC. This chain connects TRBV7-9 to TRBJ2-5; no definite D call. There are 16 residues in the CDR3. V lost 8 bases and J 5 bases, leaving 24 bases between the germline ends. Germline-derived CDR1 and CDR2 are SEHNR and FQNEAQ (reference sequence).

CDR3 coding DNA: TGTGCTAGTGGTTTGGCCCGCACAAGACTAGCGGGGTACTACGAGCAGTACTTC. It specifies CASGLARTRLAGYYEQYF. The gene calls are TRBV12-5 and TRBJ2-7; 11 bases agree with TRBD2. CDR3 length: 18 amino acids. The germline V gene has CDR1 LGHNT and CDR2 FRNRAP. Germline trimming cut 1 base from V and 3 bases from J; bases unmatched to any gene: 11.

The chain recombines TRBV30 with TRBJ1-5, with D perhaps matching TRBD1 (6 bases). Trimming took off 4 bases at V and 0 bases at J, with 7 bases between the two ends. This CDR3 contains 13 residues. Germline CDR1 is GTSNPN and CDR2 is SVGIG (reference sequence). The chain's CDR3 is CAWNRDSNQPQHF. The CDR3 nucleotides are TGTGCCTGGAACAGGGATAGCAATCAGCCCCAGCATTTT.

The rearrangement uses TRBV5-1 and TRBJ1-1; 9 bases align to TRBD1. The CDR3 covers 14 residues. Germline V lookup: CDR1 SGHRS, CDR2 YFSETQ. V was pared by 1 base and J by 3 bases, with 1 base of the junction left unmatched. The CDR3 sequence is CASSLTGGYTEAFF. CDR3 coding DNA: TGCGCCAGCAGCTTGACAGGGGGCTACACTGAAGCTTTCTTT.

The rearrangement uses TRBV27 and TRBJ1-5, with 7 bases lining up with TRBD1. V shed 4 bases, J shed 2 bases, and the junction held 5 bases outside the gene matches. Per the germline V gene, CDR1 is MNHEY and CDR2 is SMNVEV (reference sequence). This CDR3 contains 15 residues. The CDR3 DNA reads TGTGCCAGCAGTTCCCTGGGGACAGGCAATCAGCCCCAGCATTTT. It is translated as CASSSLGTGNQPQHF.

The chain employs TRBV11-3 and TRBJ2-2; 9 bases are shared with TRBD1. V lost 5 bases to trimming and J lost 2 bases; unmatched junction nucleotides: 3. The length of the CDR3 is 15 residues. Germline V lookup: CDR1 SGHNT, CDR2 YENEEA. The CDR3 spells CASSRTGANTGELFF. As DNA, the CDR3 is TGTGCCAGCAGCCGGACAGGGGCAAACACCGGGGAGCTGTTTTTT.

The rearrangement links TRBV6-5 to TRBJ2-7; TRBD1 is a possible D gene (5 bases). The V and J ends lost 6 bases and 0 bases respectively, with 15 bases between them. The CDR3 is 15 amino acids. In germline, CDR1 is MNHEY, CDR2 SVGAGI. For the CDR3, the DNA is TGTGCCAGCAGCCAACGACAGTTCTCCTCCTACGAGCAGTACTTC. This encodes CASSQRQFSSYEQYF.

On this clone itself: Relative to the germline gene, one junction end is altered; a read error may explain this. V and J are TRBV7-7 and TRBJ2-1; 11 nucleotides agree with TRBD2. CDR1 and CDR2 from the germline V gene are SSHAT and FNYEAQ (reference sequence). The CDR3 extends over 15 amino acids. CDR3 DNA sequence: TGTGCTAGCAGCCCGACTAGCGGGAAAATCTATGAGCAGTTCTTC. Translated: CASSPTSGKIYEQFF.

This clone was recorded only once. The chain joins TRBV7-9 to TRBJ2-3; 9 nucleotides agree with TRBD2. The V gene's germline CDR1 is SEHNR and CDR2 FQNEAQ (reference sequence). The CDR3 runs 14 residues. V was pared by 5 bases and J by 8 bases, with 8 bases of the junction left unmatched. The CDR3 DNA follows: TGTGCCAGCAGCAACGTTGAAGCGGGAGGTACGCAGTATTTT. It yields the protein CASSNVEAGGTQYF. The entire variable domain, with the rest obtained from reference TRBV7-9 and TRBJ2-3, is as follows: DTGVSQNPRHKITKRGQNVTFRCDPISEHNRLYWYRQTLGQGPEFLTYFQNEAQLEKSRLLSDRFSAERPKGSFSTLEIQRTEQGDSAMYLCASSNVEAGGTQYFGPGTRLTVL.

Worth noting for this clone: A read error may account for a junction end that differs from germline. The V gene is TRBV7-9, the J gene TRBJ2-1; D possibly corresponds to TRBD2 (6 bases). The CDR3 contains 15 residues. CDR1 SEHNR and CDR2 FQNEAQ come from the germline V gene (reference sequence). DNA of the CDR3: TGTGCCAGCAGCTTAGAATGGGACTCCAACAATGAGCAGTTCTTC. Amino acid sequence: CASSLEWDSNNEQFF. Full variable domain (missing parts from reference TRBV7-9 and TRBJ2-1): DTGVSQNPRHKITKRGQNVTFRCDPISEHNRLYWYRQTLGQGPEFLTYFQNEAQLEKSRLLSDRFSAERPKGSFSTLEIQRTEQGDSAMYLCASSLEWDSNNEQFFGPGTRLTVL.

The CDR3 spells CASSPPRTARNTIYF. Written as DNA, the CDR3 is TGTGCCAGCAGCCCCCCCCGGACAGCAAGAAACACCATATATTTT. J is TRBJ1-3 and V is TRBV7-2; TRBD1 is a possible D gene (6 bases). The CDR3 is 15 residues long. Germline CDR1 reads SGHTA; CDR2 reads FQGNSA. The V and J ends lost 5 bases and 5 bases respectively, with 16 bases between them.

The chain recombines TRBV11-2 with TRBJ2-7; D remains unclear. The V gene lost 3 bases and the J gene lost 3 bases, with 9 bases spanning the gap. The V gene's germline CDR1 is SGHAT and CDR2 FQNNGV. This CDR3 has 13 amino acids. CDR3 amino acids: CASSFHAGYEQYF. In nucleotides, the CDR3 is TGTGCCAGCAGCTTTCATGCCGGCTACGAGCAGTACTTC.

This chain uses TRBV19 with TRBJ1-2; 9 positions match TRBD1. V trimming: 4 bases; J trimming: 4 bases; junction bases outside the gene matches: 7. Germline assignment: CDR1 LNHDA and CDR2 SQIVND (reference sequence). The CDR3 runs 15 residues. The CDR3 here is CASSTPTGGAYGYTF. As DNA, the CDR3 is TGTGCCAGTAGTACCCCGACAGGGGGAGCCTATGGCTACACCTTC.

The V and J genes are TRBV21-1 and TRBJ1-2; the table's D gene call, TRBD1, was not cross checked with the DNA. TRBV21-1 is tagged as a pseudogene. The CDR3 sequence is 12 residues long. Here the CDR3 reads CASKGQVNGYTF. CDR3 nucleotide sequence: TGTGCCAGCAAGGGACAGGTCAATGGCTACACCTTC.

CDR3 loop: CASSYGQANTGELFF. CDR3 nucleotide sequence: TGTGCCAGCAGTTACGGACAGGCGAACACCGGGGAGCTGTTTTTT. The chain is built from TRBV6-5 and TRBJ2-2, with TRBD1 matching over 7 bases. Germline CDR1 and CDR2: MNHEY and SVGAGI. The CDR3 is made up of 15 amino acids. V dropped 2 bases and J dropped 0; count of bases not matched to a gene: 0.

V usage is TRBV19 and J usage is TRBJ2-7; 9 bases agree with TRBD2. Germline CDR1 LNHDA, CDR2 SQIVND (reference sequence). Trimming cost V 3 bases and J 2 bases; bases outside gene matches: 8. The CDR3 has 16 amino acids. CDR3 DNA sequence: TGTGCCAGTAGTATTGAGGGTCTAGCGGGGCCCTACGAGCAGTACTTC. This sequence encodes CASSIEGLAGPYEQYF.

This sequence joins TRBV5-1 and TRBJ2-7; D is possibly TRBD1 or TRBD2 (5 bases each). The germline V and J ends were trimmed by 6 bases and 6 bases, with 22 bases remaining between them. CDR1 and CDR2 (germline): SGHRS, YFSETQ. The CDR3 is made up of 15 amino acids. The CDR3 nucleotides read TGCGCCAGCATGTCTCAGGGAGCCCCCGGAGGCGAGCAGTACTTC. This sequence encodes CASMSQGAPGGEQYF.

The chain has TRBV5-1 and TRBJ1-1, with D hard to call. Trimming shortened V by 0 bases and J by 10 bases, and 10 bases separated the two germline ends. From germline, CDR1 is SGHRS and CDR2 YFSETQ. The CDR3 consists of 12 residues. The CDR3 spells CASSLDTLGAFF. CDR3 nucleotides: TGCGCCAGCAGCTTGGACACCCTGGGAGCTTTCTTT.

The V and J genes are TRBV7-3 and TRBJ2-2; TRBD1 aligns across 7 bases. CDR3 size: 16 residues. Germline-derived CDR1 and CDR2 are SGHTA and FQGTGA. Trimming at V came to 2 bases and at J to 3 bases, leaving 6 bases not matched to a gene. DNA for the CDR3: TGTGCCAGCAGCTTACAAGGACAGGTCGACACCGGGGAGCTGTTTTTT. Translation gives CASSLQGQVDTGELFF.